The clone carrying this T cell receptor beta chain was recorded only once. The target antigen is unknown. The authors distributed each subset's genomic DNA evenly over several immunoSEQ plates. Sequenced by immunoSEQ multiplex PCR; TCRdb stores in-frame clones only, minus some. This table has roughly 2.2 million clones, 85% to 95% appearing once. This specimen comes from a study of shared clonotypes between healthy human individuals. The CDR3 covers 15 residues. Germline loops: CDR1 SGHRS, CDR2 YFSETQ. The V end was cut by 0 bases, the J end by 0 bases, with 9 bases between. Findings and caveats of the study: When compared with the clonotypes that were shared by all four sorted-subset donors, the non-shared clonotypes turned out to have lower generation probabilities.

Donors, without exception, were Caucasian adults residing in Nashville, Tennessee. Negatively enriched CD4+ T cells were divided by CD45RA into naive and memory. This sequence joins TRBV5-1 and TRBJ1-1; D unresolved. This receptor was taken from a young man in good health. Some clones in this sample may be carry-over from other donors' samples. Sequencing was performed on naive CD4+ T cells from PBMCs. This sample's subset: CD45RA+ positively selected. The CDR3: CASSLDDVMNTEAFF. For the CDR3, the DNA is TGCGCCAGCAGCTTGGACGACGTTATGAACACTGAAGCTTTCTTT.